A selection of T cell receptor beta chains follows, all from one sample in a study of memory CD4+ T cells and cytomegalovirus serostatus. Some clones are missing from TCRdb's copy, which holds only in-frame ones; the method was immunoSEQ multiplex PCR. The sample contains 55,000 to 80,000 clones, about 70% of which appear only once. Sequenced material: memory CD4+ T cells from blood. These receptors were obtained from an adult in good health and CMV-seropositive. CDR3s include the opening cysteine and the closing phenylalanine or tryptophan. Fields, in order: clone size, D gene, J gene, V gene, CDR3 protein, CDR3 DNA. The D gene is left open where the match is weak. Size is stated for part of the rows, as once, few or many counts, or as a class when the clone is expanded.

size: NA
D: NA
J: TRBJ1-5
V: TRBV5-1
CDR3: CASSPDSSWGQPQHF
DNA: TGCGCCAGCAGCCCTGACAGTTCCTGGGGGCAGCCCCAGCATTTT

size: NA
D: NA
J: TRBJ2-6
V: TRBV15
CDR3: CATRTTRANVLTF
DNA: TGTGCCACCCGAACCACAAGGGCCAACGTCCTGACTTTC

size: NA
D: NA
J: TRBJ1-1
V: TRBV10-2
CDR3: CASSGPNTEAFF
DNA: TGCGCCAGCAGTGGACCGAACACTGAAGCTTTCTTT

size: NA
D: NA
J: TRBJ2-6
V: TRBV9
CDR3: CASSPSSGANVLTF
DNA: TGTGCCAGCAGTCCCAGCTCTGGGGCCAACGTCCTGACTTTC

size: NA
D: TRBD1
J: TRBJ1-5
V: TRBV2
CDR3: CASRGTDSNQPQHF
DNA: TGTGCCAGCAGGGGGACAGATAGCAATCAGCCCCAGCATTTT

size: once
D: NA
J: TRBJ2-5
V: TRBV19
CDR3: CASSMGETQYF
DNA: TGTGCCAGTAGTATGGGAGAGACCCAGTACTTC

size: once
D: TRBD1
J: TRBJ1-2
V: TRBV5-1
CDR3: CASSLTGQEGYGYTF
DNA: TGCGCCAGCAGCTTAACGGGACAGGAGGGGTATGGCTACACCTTC

size: NA
D: NA
J: TRBJ1-1
V: TRBV28
CDR3: CASSSLDTEAFF
DNA: TGTGCCAGCAGTTCCCTGGACACTGAAGCTTTCTTT

size: NA
D: NA
J: TRBJ2-5
V: TRBV14
CDR3: CASSQESQVGTQYF
DNA: TGTGCCAGCAGCCAAGAATCTCAAGTAGGGACCCAGTACTTC

size: NA
D: TRBD2
J: TRBJ2-7
V: TRBV6-1
CDR3: CASRTSGSNPEQYF
DNA: TGTGCCAGCAGGACTAGCGGGAGTAACCCCGAGCAGTACTTC

size: NA
D: TRBD1
J: TRBJ2-7
V: TRBV2
CDR3: CASSGQQGSYEQYF
DNA: TGTGCCAGCAGTGGCCAACAGGGGTCCTACGAGCAGTACTTC

size: NA
D: NA
J: TRBJ2-1
V: TRBV30
CDR3: CAWSVHQGYNEQFF
DNA: TGTGCCTGGAGTGTCCACCAGGGCTACAATGAGCAGTTCTTC

size: NA
D: NA
J: TRBJ1-2
V: TRBV4-1
CDR3: CASSLEGEGGLSGYTF
DNA: TGCGCCAGCAGCCTCGAAGGCGAGGGTGGTTTGTCTGGCTACACCTTC